A selection of T cell receptor beta chains follows, all from one sample in a study of control samples from healthy donors and cancer patients. Measured with immunoSEQ multiplex PCR; TCRdb has only the in-frame clones, and not every one. The repertoire holds around 200,000 clones, with approximately 95% as singletons. The sequencing sample was made of blood. These receptors originate from a man younger than 30 in good health. Both conserved end residues are part of each CDR3. The order of the fields is J gene, D gene, V gene, clone size, CDR3 protein, CDR3 DNA. D genes are given only for firm matches. A row's size may be missing; if present it is once, few, many or a size class.

J: TRBJ1-2; D: TRBD1; V: TRBV28; size: -; CDR3: CASSSEPDRVRGYTF; DNA: TGTGCCAGCAGTTCCGAACCGGACAGGGTACGTGGCTACACCTTC
J: TRBJ1-5; D: TRBD1; V: TRBV6-2/TRBV6-3; size: few; CDR3: CASSYSGGRDQPQHF; DNA: TGTGCCAGCAGTTACTCAGGGGGCCGGGACCAGCCCCAGCATTTT
J: TRBJ2-1; D: -; V: TRBV6-6; size: -; CDR3: CASSYYPESNEQFF; DNA: TGTGCCAGCAGTTACTACCCCGAGTCCAATGAGCAGTTCTTC
J: TRBJ1-1; D: TRBD1; V: TRBV10-2; size: -; CDR3: CASKLQGGPTEAFF; DNA: TGCGCCAGCAAACTACAGGGGGGACCTACTGAAGCTTTCTTT
J: TRBJ2-1; D: -; V: TRBV20-1; size: -; CDR3: CSASREEQFF; DNA: TGCAGTGCTAGCCGAGAGGAGCAGTTCTTC
J: TRBJ1-2; D: TRBD1; V: TRBV5-4; size: -; CDR3: CASSLMTGANYGYTF; DNA: TGTGCCAGCAGTCTTATGACAGGGGCTAACTATGGCTACACCTTC
J: TRBJ2-7; D: -; V: TRBV12-3/TRBV12-4; size: -; CDR3: CASSLSLAAEQYF; DNA: TGTGCCAGCAGTTTAAGCTTAGCGGCGGAGCAGTACTTC
J: TRBJ1-6; D: -; V: TRBV3-1/TRBV3-2; size: -; CDR3: CASSQSGWSPLHF; DNA: TGTGCCAGCAGCCAATCGGGGTGGTCACCCCTCCACTTT
J: TRBJ1-2; D: -; V: TRBV10-3; size: -; CDR3: CAISEGIRDIHGYTF; DNA: TGTGCCATCAGTGAGGGAATAAGAGACATCCATGGCTACACCTTC
J: TRBJ2-7; D: -; V: TRBV5-1; size: -; CDR3: CASSFLGTSYEQYF; DNA: TGCGCCAGCAGCTTTTTAGGGACCTCCTACGAGCAGTACTTC
J: TRBJ2-7; D: TRBD2; V: TRBV6-2/TRBV6-3; size: -; CDR3: CASSSSGVEQYF; DNA: TGTGCCAGCAGCAGTAGCGGGGTCGAGCAGTACTTC
J: TRBJ2-5; D: -; V: TRBV18; size: -; CDR3: CASSPGARRTQYF; DNA: TGTGCCAGCTCACCGGGGGCACGGCGGACCCAGTACTTC
J: TRBJ1-5; D: TRBD1; V: TRBV7-8; size: -; CDR3: CASSPYRDRALSAQHF; DNA: TGTGCCAGCAGCCCTTACCGGGACAGGGCGCTTTCGGCCCAGCATTTT
J: TRBJ1-2; D: TRBD1; V: TRBV6-5; size: -; CDR3: CASSSPGQSNYGYTF; DNA: TGTGCCAGCAGTTCGCCGGGACAGTCTAACTATGGCTACACCTTC
J: TRBJ2-3; D: -; V: TRBV7-3; size: once; CDR3: CASSQDTTDTQYF; DNA: TGTGCCAGCAGCCAGGACACGACAGATACGCAGTATTTT
J: TRBJ2-7; D: -; V: TRBV18; size: -; CDR3: CASSRTEIRGEQYF; DNA: TGTGCCAGCTCCCGGACGGAGATTCGGGGCGAGCAGTACTTC
J: TRBJ2-2; D: TRBD1; V: TRBV14; size: -; CDR3: CASSQTPPGQLNTGELFF; DNA: TGTGCCAGCAGCCAAACTCCGCCGGGACAGCTGAACACCGGGGAGCTGTTTTTT
J: TRBJ2-5; D: -; V: TRBV24-1; size: -; CDR3: CATSDLKDTGRETQYF; DNA: TGTGCCACCAGTGATTTAAAGGACACCGGGCGAGAGACCCAGTACTTC
J: TRBJ1-6; D: -; V: TRBV18; size: -; CDR3: CASSPGTSYNSPLHF; DNA: TGTGCCAGCTCACCGGGGACATCGTATAATTCACCCCTCCACTTT
J: TRBJ1-4; D: -; V: TRBV4-1; size: -; CDR3: CASSQRQKAQNYEKLFF; DNA: TGCGCCAGCAGCCAACGACAGAAGGCTCAAAACTATGAAAAACTGTTTTTT
J: TRBJ2-2; D: -; V: TRBV5-1; size: -; CDR3: CASSLAQNTGELFF; DNA: TGCGCCAGCAGCTTGGCCCAGAACACCGGGGAGCTGTTTTTT
J: TRBJ2-3; D: -; V: TRBV30; size: -; CDR3: CAWRGWGTDTQYF; DNA: TGTGCCTGGAGGGGATGGGGGACAGATACGCAGTATTTT
J: TRBJ2-1; D: TRBD2; V: TRBV5-4; size: -; CDR3: CASSLGTSGELGQFF; DNA: TGTGCCAGCAGCCTCGGGACTAGCGGGGAATTAGGGCAGTTCTTC
J: TRBJ1-2; D: -; V: TRBV14; size: -; CDR3: CASKPWRGEYGYTF; DNA: TGTGCCAGCAAACCCTGGAGGGGAGAATATGGCTACACCTTC
J: TRBJ1-2; D: TRBD1; V: TRBV7-2; size: -; CDR3: CASSLSRRGNYGYTF; DNA: TGTGCCAGCAGCTTATCCCGCAGGGGGAACTATGGCTACACCTTC
J: TRBJ1-1; D: TRBD1; V: TRBV25-1; size: -; CDR3: CASRSTGAGTEAFF; DNA: TGTGCCAGCAGATCGACAGGGGCAGGGACTGAAGCTTTCTTT
J: TRBJ2-5; D: -; V: TRBV7-9; size: -; CDR3: CASSTRTQETQYF; DNA: TGTGCCAGCTCCACACGGACTCAAGAGACCCAGTACTTC
J: TRBJ1-2; D: -; V: TRBV23-1; size: -; CDR3: CASSLSGTIKSPPDGYTF; DNA: TGCGCCAGCAGTCTTTCCGGGACAATAAAATCACCCCCCGATGGCTACACCTTC
J: TRBJ2-6; D: -; V: TRBV6-5; size: -; CDR3: CASIGDSGANVLTF; DNA: TGTGCCAGCATCGGGGATTCAGGGGCCAACGTCCTGACTTTC
J: TRBJ2-5; D: -; V: TRBV9; size: -; CDR3: CASSVGLTGRGPGETQYF; DNA: TGTGCCAGCAGCGTAGGTCTCACGGGACGGGGGCCGGGTGAGACCCAGTACTTC
J: TRBJ2-1; D: -; V: TRBV2; size: -; CDR3: CASSWQDNRGNEQFF; DNA: TGTGCCAGCAGTTGGCAGGACAACAGAGGCAATGAGCAGTTCTTC
J: TRBJ2-5; D: -; V: TRBV5-1; size: once; CDR3: CASSLAVVGSQETQYF; DNA: TGCGCCAGCAGCTTGGCCGTGGTTGGTTCTCAAGAGACCCAGTACTTC
J: TRBJ2-2; D: -; V: TRBV28; size: once; CDR3: CASSYRVSGELFF; DNA: TGTGCCAGCAGTTACAGGGTCTCCGGGGAGCTGTTTTTT
J: TRBJ2-5; D: TRBD2; V: TRBV5-1; size: -; CDR3: CASSSGTSGAPETQYF; DNA: TGCGCCAGCAGCTCAGGGACTAGCGGGGCTCCAGAGACCCAGTACTTC
J: TRBJ2-1; D: -; V: TRBV5-8; size: -; CDR3: CASSPGTSQFF; DNA: TGTGCCAGCAGCCCTGGAACCTCGCAGTTCTTC